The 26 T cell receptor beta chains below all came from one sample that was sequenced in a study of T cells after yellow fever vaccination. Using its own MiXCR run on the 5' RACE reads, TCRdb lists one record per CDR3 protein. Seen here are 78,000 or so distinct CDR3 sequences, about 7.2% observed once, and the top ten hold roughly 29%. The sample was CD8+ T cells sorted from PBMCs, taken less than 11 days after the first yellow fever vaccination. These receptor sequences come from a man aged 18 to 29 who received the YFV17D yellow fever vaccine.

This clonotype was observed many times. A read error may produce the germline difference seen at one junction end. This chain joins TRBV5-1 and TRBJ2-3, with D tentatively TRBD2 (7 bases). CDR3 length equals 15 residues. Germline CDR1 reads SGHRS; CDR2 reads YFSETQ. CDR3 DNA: TGTGCCAGCAGTCTCCGGGGGGCCAGCACAGATACGCAGTATTTT. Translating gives CASSLRGASTDTQYF.

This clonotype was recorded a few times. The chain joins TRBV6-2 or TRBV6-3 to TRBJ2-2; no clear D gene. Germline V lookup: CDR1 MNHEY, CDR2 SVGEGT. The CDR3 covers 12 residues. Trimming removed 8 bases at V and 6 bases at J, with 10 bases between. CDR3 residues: CASGRSSGELFF. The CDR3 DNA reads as TGTGCCAGCGGCAGGTCATCCGGGGAGCTGTTTTTT.

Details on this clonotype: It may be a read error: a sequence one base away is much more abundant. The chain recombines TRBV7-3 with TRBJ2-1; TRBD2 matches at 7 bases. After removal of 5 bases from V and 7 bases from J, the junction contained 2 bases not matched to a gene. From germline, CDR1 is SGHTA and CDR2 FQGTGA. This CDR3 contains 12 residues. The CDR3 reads CASSQAGNEQFF. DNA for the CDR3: TGTGCCAGCAGCCAAGCGGGAAATGAGCAGTTCTTC.

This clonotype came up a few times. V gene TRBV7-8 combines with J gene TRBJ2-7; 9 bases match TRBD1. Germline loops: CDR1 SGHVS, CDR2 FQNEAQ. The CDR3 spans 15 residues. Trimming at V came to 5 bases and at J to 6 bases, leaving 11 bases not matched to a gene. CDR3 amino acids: CASSGPDRGLFEQYF. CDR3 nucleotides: TGTGCCAGCAGCGGACCGGACAGGGGTTTGTTCGAGCAGTACTTC. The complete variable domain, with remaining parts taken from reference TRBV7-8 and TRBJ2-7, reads GAGVSQSPRYKVAKRGQDVALRCDPISGHVSLFWYQQALGQGPEFLTYFQNEAQLDKSGLPSDRFFAERPEGSVSTLKIQRTQQEDSAVYLCASSGPDRGLFEQYFGPGTRLTVT.

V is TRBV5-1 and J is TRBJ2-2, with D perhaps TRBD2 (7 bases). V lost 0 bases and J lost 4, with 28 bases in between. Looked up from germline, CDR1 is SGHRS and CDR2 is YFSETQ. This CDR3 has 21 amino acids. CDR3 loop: CASSLEGGRPMGTRSTGELFF. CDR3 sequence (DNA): TGCGCCAGCAGCTTGGAGGGGGGGAGACCAATGGGGACACGATCCACCGGGGAGCTGTTTTTT.

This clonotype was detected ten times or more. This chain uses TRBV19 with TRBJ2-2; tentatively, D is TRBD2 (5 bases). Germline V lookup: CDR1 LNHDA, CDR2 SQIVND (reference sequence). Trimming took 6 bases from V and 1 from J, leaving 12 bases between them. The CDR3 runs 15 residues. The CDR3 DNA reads TGTGCCAGTAGCCCCGTGGCGGGGAACACCGGGGAGCTGTTTTTT. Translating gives CASSPVAGNTGELFF.

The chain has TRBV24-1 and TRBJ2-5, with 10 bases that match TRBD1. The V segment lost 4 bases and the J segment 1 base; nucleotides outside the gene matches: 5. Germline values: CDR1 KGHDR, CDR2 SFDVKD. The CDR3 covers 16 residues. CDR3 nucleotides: TGTGCCACCAGTGACCCCGGGACAGGGGCCCAAGAGACCCAGTACTTC. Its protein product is CATSDPGTGAQETQYF.

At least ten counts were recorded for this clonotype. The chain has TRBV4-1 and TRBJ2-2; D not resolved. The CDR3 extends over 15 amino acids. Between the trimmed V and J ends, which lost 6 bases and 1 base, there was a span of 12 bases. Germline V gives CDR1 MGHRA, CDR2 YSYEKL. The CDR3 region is CASRWSVGNTGELFF. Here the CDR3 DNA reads TGCGCCAGCAGGTGGTCCGTAGGGAACACCGGGGAGCTGTTTTTT.

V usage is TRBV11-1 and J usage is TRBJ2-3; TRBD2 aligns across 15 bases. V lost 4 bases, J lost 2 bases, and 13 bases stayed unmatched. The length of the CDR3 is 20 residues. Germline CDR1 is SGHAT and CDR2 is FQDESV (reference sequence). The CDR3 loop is CASSYLRGLAGGRDTDTQYF. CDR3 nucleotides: TGTGCCAGCAGCTACCTCCGGGGACTAGCGGGGGGACGAGACACAGATACGCAGTATTTT.

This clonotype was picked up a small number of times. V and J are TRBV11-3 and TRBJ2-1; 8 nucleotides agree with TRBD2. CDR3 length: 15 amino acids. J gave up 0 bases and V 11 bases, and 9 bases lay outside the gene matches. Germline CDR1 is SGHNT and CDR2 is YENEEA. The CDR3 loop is CAGKLAASSYNEQFF. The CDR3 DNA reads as TGTGCCGGCAAACTAGCGGCGAGCTCCTACAATGAGCAGTTCTTC.

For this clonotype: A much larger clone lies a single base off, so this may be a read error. CDR3 in DNA: TGTGCCAGCAGCCAAGACGCCTTCCTCAATCAGCCCCAGCATTTT. It yields the protein CASSQDAFLNQPQHF. This chain links TRBV4-2 with TRBJ1-5; D is unresolved. Germline values: CDR1 LGHNA, CDR2 YNFKEQ. The CDR3 loop spans 15 amino acids. With 0 bases removed from V and 3 bases from J, the gap between germline ends came to 9 bases.

Written as DNA, the CDR3 is TGTGCCAGCAGCTTGGTGGGCGGGGGCGAGCAGTACGTC. Translation: CASSLVGGGEQYV. The chain links TRBV5-6 to TRBJ2-7; 7 bases fit TRBD2. Per the germline V gene, CDR1 is SGHDT and CDR2 is YYEEEE. Losses at the gene ends were 0 bases for V and 6 bases for J; bases not matched to a gene: 3. This CDR3 is 13 amino acids long.

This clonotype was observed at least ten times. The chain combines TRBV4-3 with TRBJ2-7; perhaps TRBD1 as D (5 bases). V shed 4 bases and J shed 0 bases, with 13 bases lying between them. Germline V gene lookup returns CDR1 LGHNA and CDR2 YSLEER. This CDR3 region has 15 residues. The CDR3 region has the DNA TGCGCCAGCAGCCCTCTTGGGGCGAGCTCCTACGAGCAGTACTTC. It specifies CASSPLGASSYEQYF.

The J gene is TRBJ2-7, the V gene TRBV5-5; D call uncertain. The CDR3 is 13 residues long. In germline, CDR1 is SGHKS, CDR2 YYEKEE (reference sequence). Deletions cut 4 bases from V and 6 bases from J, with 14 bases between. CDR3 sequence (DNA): TGTGCCAGCAGCCCCACCCGACGAGCCGAGCAGTACTTC. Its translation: CASSPTRRAEQYF.

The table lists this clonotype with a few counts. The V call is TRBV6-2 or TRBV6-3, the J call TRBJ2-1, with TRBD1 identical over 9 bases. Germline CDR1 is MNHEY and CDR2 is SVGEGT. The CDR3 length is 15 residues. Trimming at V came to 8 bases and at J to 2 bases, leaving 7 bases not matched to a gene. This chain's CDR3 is CASGHRTGAYNEQFF. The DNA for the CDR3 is TGTGCCAGCGGCCATCGGACAGGGGCCTACAATGAGCAGTTCTTC.

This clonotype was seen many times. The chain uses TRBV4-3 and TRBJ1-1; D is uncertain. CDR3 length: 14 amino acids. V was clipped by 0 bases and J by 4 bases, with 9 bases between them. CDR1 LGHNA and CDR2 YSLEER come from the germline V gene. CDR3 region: CASSQDPGITEAFF. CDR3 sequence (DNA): TGCGCCAGCAGCCAAGACCCTGGTATCACTGAAGCTTTCTTT.

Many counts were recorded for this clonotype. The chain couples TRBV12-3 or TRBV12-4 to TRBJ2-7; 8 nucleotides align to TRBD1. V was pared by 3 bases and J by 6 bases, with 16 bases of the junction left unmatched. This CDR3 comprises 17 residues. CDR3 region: CASSLRSERPGGVEQYF. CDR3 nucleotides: TGTGCCAGCAGTTTGAGGAGCGAACGGCCAGGGGGCGTCGAGCAGTACTTC.

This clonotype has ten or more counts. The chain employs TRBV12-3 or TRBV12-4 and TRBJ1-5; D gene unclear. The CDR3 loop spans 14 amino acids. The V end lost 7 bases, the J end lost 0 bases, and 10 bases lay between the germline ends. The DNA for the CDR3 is TGTGCCAGCACCCGGGGTTATAGCAATCAGCCCCAGCATTTT. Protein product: CASTRGYSNQPQHF.

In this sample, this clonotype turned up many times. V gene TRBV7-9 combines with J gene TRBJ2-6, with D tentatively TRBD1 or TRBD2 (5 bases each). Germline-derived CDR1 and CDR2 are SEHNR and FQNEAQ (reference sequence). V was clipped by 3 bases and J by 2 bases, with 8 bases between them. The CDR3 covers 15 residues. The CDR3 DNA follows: TGTGCCAGCAGCTTTCGGGGCACTGGGGCCAACGTCCTGACTTTC. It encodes CASSFRGTGANVLTF.

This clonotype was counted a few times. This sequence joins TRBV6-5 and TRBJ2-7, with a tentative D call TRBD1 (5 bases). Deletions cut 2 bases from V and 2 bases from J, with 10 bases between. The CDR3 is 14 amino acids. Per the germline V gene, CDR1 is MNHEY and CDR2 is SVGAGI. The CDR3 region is CASSYTGPTYEQYF. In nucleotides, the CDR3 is TGTGCCAGCAGTTACACAGGCCCTACCTACGAGCAGTACTTC.

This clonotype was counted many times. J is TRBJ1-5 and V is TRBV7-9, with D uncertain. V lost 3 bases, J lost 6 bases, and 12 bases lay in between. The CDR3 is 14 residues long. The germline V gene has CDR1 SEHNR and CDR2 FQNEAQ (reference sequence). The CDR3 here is CASSLDAAGQPQHF. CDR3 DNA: TGTGCCAGCAGCTTGGACGCGGCGGGTCAGCCCCAGCATTTT.

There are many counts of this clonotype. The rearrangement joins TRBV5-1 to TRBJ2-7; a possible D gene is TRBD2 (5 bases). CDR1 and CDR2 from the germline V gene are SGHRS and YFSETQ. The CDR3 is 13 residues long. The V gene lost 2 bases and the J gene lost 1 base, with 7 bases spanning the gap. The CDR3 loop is CASSLEGSYEQYF. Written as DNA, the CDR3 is TGCGCCAGCAGCTTAGAGGGTTCCTACGAGCAGTACTTC.

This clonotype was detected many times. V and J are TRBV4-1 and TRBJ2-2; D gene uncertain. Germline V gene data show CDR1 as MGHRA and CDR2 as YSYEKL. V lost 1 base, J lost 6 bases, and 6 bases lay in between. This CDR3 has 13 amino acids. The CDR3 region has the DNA TGCGCCAGCAGCCAAGTAGAGGCCGGGGAGCTGTTTTTT. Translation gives CASSQVEAGELFF.

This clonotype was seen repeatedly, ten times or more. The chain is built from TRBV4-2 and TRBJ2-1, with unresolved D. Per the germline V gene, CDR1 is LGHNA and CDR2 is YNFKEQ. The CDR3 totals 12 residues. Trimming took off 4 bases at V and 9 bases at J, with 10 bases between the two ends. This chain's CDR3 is CASSLGSTEQFF. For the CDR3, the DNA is TGTGCCAGCAGCCTGGGGTCGACTGAGCAGTTCTTC.

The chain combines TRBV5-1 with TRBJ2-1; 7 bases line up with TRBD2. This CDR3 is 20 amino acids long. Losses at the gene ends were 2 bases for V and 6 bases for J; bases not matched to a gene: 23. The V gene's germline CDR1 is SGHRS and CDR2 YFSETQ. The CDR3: CASSFLGAASGVGKVNEQFF. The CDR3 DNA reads TGCGCCAGCAGCTTCCTAGGGGCGGCCAGCGGGGTAGGTAAGGTCAATGAGCAGTTCTTC.

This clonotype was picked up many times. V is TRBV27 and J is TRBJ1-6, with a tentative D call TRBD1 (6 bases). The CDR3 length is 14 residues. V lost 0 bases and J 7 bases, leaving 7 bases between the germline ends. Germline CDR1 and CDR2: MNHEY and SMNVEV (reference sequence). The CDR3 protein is CASSLSGANSPLHF. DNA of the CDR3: TGTGCCAGCAGTTTATCGGGGGCCAATTCACCCCTCCACTTT.